This passage covers 4 T cell receptor beta chains from one sample sequenced in a study of blood T cell repertoires in COVID-19. Sequencing used immunoSEQ multiplex PCR; TCRdb keeps in-frame clones, though not all of them. The sample has 400,000 or so clones; 75% to 90% are singletons. The material sequenced was PBMCs or T cells enriched from blood (not recorded which). Source of these receptors: a man aged 30 to 39 who had recovered from COVID-19.

V and J are TRBV21-1 and TRBJ1-5; the table's D call, TRBD1, has no DNA check behind it. TRBV21-1 corresponds to a pseudogene. This CDR3 is 13 amino acids long. CDR3 sequence reads: CASSKPSNQPQHF. DNA of the CDR3: TGTGCCAGCAGCAAACCAAGCAATCAGCCCCAGCATTTT.

The gene calls are TRBV5-4 and TRBJ2-7; D not certain. This CDR3 spans 14 amino acids. Trimming took off 0 bases at V and 5 bases at J, with 12 bases between the two ends. Germline CDR1 reads SGHNT; CDR2 reads YYREEE (reference sequence). The CDR3 coding sequence is TGTGCCAGCAGCTTGGATGCCCCCTTAGACGAGCAGTACTTC. It is translated as CASSLDAPLDEQYF.

The chain is built from TRBV10-2 and TRBJ2-7; 8 positions agree with TRBD1. CDR1 WSHSY and CDR2 SAAADI come from the germline V gene. The CDR3 sequence is 11 residues long. V trimming: 6 bases; J trimming: 6 bases; junction bases outside the gene matches: 1. CDR3 protein: CASRTGVEQYF. The DNA for the CDR3 is TGCGCCAGCAGGACAGGGGTCGAGCAGTACTTC.

The chain joins TRBV28 to TRBJ2-5; a possible D gene is TRBD1 (6 bases). V shed 3 bases and J shed 2 bases, with 10 bases lying between them. This CDR3 has 14 amino acids. The germline gives CDR1 MDHEN, CDR2 SYDVKM. CDR3 nucleotides: TGTGCCAGCAGTTTGGGACAAATACAAGAGACCCAGTACTTC. This encodes CASSLGQIQETQYF.